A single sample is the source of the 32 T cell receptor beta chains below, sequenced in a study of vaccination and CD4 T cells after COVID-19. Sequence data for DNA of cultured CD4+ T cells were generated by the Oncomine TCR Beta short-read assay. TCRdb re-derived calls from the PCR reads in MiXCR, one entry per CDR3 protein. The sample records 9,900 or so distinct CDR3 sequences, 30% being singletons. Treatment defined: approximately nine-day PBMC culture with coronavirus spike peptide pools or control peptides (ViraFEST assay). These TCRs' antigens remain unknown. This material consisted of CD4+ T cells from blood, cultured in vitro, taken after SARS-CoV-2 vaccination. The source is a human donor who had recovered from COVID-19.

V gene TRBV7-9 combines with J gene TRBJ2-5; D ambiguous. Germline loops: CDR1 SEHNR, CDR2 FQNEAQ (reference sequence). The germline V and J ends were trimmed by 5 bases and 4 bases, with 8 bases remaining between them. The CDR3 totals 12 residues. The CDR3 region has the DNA TGTGCCAGCAGCGACCCAATAGAGACCCAGTACTTC. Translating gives CASSDPIETQYF.

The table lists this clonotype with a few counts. CDR3: CASSQARQSYGYTF. For the CDR3, the DNA is TGTGCCAGCAGCCAAGCGCGACAGAGCTATGGCTACACCTTC. The chain uses TRBV4-2 and TRBJ1-2, with D perhaps TRBD1 (5 bases). V was cut by 1 base and J by 4 bases, with 10 bases left in between. CDR3 length: 14 residues. Germline V gives CDR1 LGHNA, CDR2 YNFKEQ.

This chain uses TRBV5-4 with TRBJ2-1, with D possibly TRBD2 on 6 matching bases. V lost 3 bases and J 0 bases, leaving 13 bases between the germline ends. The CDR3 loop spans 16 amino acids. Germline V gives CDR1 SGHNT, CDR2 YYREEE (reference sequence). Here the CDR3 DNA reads TGTGCCAGCAGCTCCTACCTCGGGAGCTCCTACAATGAGCAGTTCTTC. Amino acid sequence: CASSSYLGSSYNEQFF.

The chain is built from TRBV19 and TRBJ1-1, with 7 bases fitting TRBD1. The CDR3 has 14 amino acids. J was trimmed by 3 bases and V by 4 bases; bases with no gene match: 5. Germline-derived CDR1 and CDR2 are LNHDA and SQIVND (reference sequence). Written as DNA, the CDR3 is TGTGCCAGTAGTAGACCGGGACAGTACACTGAAGCTTTCTTT. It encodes CASSRPGQYTEAFF.

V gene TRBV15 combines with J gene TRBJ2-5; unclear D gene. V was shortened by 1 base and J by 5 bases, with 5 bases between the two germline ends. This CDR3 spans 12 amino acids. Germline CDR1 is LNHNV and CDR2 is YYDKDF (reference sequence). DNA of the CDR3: TGTGCCACCAGCAGAGGGCCGGAGACCCAGTACTTC. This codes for CATSRGPETQYF.

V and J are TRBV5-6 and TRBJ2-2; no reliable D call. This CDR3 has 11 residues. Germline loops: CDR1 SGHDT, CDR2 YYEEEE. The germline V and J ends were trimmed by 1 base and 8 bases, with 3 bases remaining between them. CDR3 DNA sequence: TGTGCCAGCAGCTTGTGGGGGGAGCTGTTTTTT. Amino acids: CASSLWGELFF.

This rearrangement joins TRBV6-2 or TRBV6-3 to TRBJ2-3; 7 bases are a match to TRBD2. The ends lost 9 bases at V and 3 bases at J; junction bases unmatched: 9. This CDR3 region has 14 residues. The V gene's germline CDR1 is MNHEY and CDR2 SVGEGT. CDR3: CARSTGTTTDTQYF. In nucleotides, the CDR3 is TGTGCCAGAAGCACCGGGACTACAACAGATACGCAGTATTTT.

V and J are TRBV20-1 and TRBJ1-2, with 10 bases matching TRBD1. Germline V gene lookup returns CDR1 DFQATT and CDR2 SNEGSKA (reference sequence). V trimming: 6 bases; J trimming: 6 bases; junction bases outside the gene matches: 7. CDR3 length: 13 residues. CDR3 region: CSAARGTGDGYTF. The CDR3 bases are TGCAGTGCGGCCCGAGGGACAGGGGATGGCTACACCTTC.

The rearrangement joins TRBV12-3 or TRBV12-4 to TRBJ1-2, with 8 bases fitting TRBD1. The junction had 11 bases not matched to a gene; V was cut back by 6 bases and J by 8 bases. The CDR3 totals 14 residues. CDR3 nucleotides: TGTGCCAGCAGCCCCGGACAGGGCCTCTCCGGCTACACCTTC. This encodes CASSPGQGLSGYTF.

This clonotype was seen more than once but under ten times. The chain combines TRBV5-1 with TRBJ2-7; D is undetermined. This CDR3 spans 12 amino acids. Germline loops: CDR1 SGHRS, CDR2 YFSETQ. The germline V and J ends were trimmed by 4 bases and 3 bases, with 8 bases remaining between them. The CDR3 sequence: CASSPSNYEQYF. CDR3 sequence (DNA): TGCGCCAGCAGCCCCTCAAACTACGAGCAGTACTTC.

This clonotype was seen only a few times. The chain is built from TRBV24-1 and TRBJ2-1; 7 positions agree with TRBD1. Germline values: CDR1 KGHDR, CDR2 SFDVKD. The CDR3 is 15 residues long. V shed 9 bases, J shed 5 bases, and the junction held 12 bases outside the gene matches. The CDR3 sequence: CATAAAGTVNNEQFF. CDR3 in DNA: TGTGCCACCGCAGCTGCCGGGACAGTAAACAATGAGCAGTTCTTC.

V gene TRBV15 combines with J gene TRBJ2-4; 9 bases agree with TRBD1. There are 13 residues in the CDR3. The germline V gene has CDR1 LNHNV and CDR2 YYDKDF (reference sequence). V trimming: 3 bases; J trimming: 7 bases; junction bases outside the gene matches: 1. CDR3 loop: CATSRGQGNIQYF. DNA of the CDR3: TGTGCCACCAGCAGGGGACAGGGTAACATTCAGTACTTC.

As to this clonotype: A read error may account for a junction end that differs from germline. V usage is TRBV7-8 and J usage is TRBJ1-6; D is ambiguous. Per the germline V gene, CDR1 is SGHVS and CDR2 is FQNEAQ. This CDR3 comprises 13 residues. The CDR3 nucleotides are TGTGCCAGCAGCGTCAATGGGAATTCACTCCTCCACTTT. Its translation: CASSVNGNSLLHF.

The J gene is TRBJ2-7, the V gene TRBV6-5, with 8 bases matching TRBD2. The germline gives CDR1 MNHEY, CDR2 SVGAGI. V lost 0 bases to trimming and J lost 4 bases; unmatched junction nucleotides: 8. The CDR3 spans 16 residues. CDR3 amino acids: CASSYSSLAGSYEQYF. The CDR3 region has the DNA TGTGCCAGCAGTTACTCTTCCCTAGCGGGTAGTTACGAGCAGTACTTC.

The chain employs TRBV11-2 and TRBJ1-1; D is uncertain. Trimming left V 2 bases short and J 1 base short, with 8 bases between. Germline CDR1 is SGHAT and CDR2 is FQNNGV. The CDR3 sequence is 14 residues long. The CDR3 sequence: CASSLNAGNTEAFF. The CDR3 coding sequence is TGTGCCAGCAGCTTAAATGCCGGGAACACTGAAGCTTTCTTT.

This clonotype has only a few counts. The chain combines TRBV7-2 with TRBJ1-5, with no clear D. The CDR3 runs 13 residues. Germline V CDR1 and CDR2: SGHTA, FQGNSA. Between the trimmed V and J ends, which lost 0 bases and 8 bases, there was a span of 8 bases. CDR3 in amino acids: CASSLALSEPQHF. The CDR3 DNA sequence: TGTGCCAGCAGCTTAGCGCTCTCGGAGCCCCAGCATTTT.

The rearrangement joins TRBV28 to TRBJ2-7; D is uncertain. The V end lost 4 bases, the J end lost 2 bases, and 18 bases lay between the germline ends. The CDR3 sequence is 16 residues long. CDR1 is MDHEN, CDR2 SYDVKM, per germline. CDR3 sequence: CASSSIGVSAAYEQYF. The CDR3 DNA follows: TGTGCCAGCAGTTCAATAGGCGTATCGGCAGCCTACGAGCAGTACTTC.

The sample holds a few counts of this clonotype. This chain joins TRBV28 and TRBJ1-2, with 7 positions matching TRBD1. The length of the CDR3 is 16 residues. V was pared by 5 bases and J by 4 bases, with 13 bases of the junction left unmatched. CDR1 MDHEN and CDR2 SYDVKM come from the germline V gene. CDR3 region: CASSPRGRGLIYGYTF. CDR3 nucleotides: TGTGCCAGCAGTCCACGGGGGAGGGGGCTTATCTATGGCTACACCTTC.

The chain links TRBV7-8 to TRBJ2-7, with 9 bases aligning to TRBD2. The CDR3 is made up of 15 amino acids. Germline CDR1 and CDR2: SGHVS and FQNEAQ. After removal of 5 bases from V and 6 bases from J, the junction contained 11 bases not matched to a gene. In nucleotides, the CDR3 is TGTGCCAGCAGCGAAGGGGGAGCGGGAGGATCCGAGCAGTACTTC. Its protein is CASSEGGAGGSEQYF.

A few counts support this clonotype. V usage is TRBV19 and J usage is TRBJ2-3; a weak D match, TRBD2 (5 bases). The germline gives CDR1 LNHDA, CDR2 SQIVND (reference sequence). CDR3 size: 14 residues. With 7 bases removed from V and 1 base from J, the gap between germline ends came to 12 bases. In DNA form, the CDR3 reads TGTGCCAGTACCCGTGGTAGCGGCACAGATACGCAGTATTTT. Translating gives CASTRGSGTDTQYF.

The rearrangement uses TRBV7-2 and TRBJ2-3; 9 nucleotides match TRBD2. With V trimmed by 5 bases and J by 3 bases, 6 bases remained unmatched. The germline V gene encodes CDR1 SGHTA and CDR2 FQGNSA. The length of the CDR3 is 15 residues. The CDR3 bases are TGTGCCAGCAGCCGAGCGGGAGGCTCAACAGATACGCAGTATTTT. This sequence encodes CASSRAGGSTDTQYF. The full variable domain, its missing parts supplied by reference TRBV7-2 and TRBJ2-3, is GAGVSQSPSNKVTEKGKDVELRCDPISGHTALYWYRQSLGQGLEFLIYFQGNSAPDKSGLPSDRFSAERTGGSVSTLTIQRTQQEDSAVYLCASSRAGGSTDTQYFGPGTRLTVL.

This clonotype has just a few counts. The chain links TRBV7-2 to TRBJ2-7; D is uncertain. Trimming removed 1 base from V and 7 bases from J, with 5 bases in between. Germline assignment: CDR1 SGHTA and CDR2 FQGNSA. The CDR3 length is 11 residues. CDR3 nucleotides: TGTGCCAGCAGCTTAGATTTGGAGCAGTACTTC. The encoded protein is CASSLDLEQYF.

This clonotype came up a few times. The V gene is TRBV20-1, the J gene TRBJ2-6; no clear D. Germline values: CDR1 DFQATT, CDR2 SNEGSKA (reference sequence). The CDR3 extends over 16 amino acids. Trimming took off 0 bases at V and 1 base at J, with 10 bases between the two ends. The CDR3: CSAREIRSSGANVLTF. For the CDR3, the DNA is TGCAGTGCTAGAGAAATCAGGTCATCTGGGGCCAACGTCCTGACTTTC.

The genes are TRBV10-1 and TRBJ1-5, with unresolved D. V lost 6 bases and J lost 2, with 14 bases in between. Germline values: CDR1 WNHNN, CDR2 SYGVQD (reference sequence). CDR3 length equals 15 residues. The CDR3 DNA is TGCGCCAGCAGGAGCTACGGGGTGGGCAATCAGCCCCAGCATTTT. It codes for CASRSYGVGNQPQHF.

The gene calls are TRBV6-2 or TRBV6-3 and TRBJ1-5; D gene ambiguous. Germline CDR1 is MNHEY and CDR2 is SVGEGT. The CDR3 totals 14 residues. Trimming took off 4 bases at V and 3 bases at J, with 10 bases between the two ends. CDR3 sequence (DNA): TGTGCCAGCAGTTTCGGGCAGACCAATCAGCCCCAGCATTTT. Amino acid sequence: CASSFGQTNQPQHF.

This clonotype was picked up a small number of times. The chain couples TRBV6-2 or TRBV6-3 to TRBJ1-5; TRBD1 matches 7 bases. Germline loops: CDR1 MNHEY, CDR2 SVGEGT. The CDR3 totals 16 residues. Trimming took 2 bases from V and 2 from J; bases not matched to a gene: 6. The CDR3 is CASSYRFQGGNQPQHF. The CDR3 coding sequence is TGTGCCAGCAGTTACCGGTTCCAGGGGGGCAATCAGCCCCAGCATTTT.

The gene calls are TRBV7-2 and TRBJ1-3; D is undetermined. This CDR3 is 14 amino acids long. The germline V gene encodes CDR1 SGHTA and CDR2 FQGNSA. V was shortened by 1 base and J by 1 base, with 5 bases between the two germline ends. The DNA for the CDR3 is TGTGCCAGCAGCTTAGGGATTTCTGGAAACACCATATATTTT. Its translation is CASSLGISGNTIYF.

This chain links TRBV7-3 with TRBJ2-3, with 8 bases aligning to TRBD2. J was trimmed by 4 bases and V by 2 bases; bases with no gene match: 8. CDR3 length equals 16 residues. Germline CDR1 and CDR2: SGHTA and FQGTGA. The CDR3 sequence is CASSLGPGLDPDTQYF. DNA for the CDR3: TGTGCCAGCAGCTTAGGTCCGGGACTAGATCCAGATACGCAGTATTTT.

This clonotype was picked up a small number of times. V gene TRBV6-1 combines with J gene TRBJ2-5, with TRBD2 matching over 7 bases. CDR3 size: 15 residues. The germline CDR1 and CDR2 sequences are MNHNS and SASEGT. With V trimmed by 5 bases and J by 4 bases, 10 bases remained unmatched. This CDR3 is CASSQTAGRGETQYF. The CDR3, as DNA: TGTGCCAGCAGTCAAACCGCTGGGAGGGGAGAGACCCAGTACTTC.

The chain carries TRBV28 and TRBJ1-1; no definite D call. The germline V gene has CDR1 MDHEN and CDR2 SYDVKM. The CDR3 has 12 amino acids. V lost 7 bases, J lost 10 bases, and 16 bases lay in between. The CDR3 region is CASTTSLRGAFF. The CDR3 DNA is TGTGCCAGCACCACCTCCCTGCGGGGAGCTTTCTTT. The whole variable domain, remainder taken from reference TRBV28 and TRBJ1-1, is DVKVTQSSRYLVKRTGEKVFLECVQDMDHENMFWYRQDPGLGLRLIYFSYDVKMKEKGDIPEGYSVSREKKERFSLILESASTNQTSMYLCASTTSLRGAFFGQGTRLTVV.

CDR3 loop: CASSRNPSASSYNEQFF. CDR3 bases: TGCGCCAGCAGCCGGAACCCTAGCGCGAGCTCCTACAATGAGCAGTTCTTC. This chain connects TRBV4-3 to TRBJ2-1; possible D gene TRBD2, 6 bases. This CDR3 has 17 residues. The V gene lost 4 bases and the J gene lost 0 bases, with 16 bases spanning the gap. CDR1 LGHNA and CDR2 YSLEER come from the germline V gene.

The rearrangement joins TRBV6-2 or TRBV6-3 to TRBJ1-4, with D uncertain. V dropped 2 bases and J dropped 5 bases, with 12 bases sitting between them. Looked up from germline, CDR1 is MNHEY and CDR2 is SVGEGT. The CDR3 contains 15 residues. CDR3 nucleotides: TGTGCCAGCAGTTACCAGGCCGTGGGGAATGAAAAACTGTTTTTT. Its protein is CASSYQAVGNEKLFF.